Shown below are 26 T cell receptor beta chains from a single sample sequenced in a study. TCRdb redid the calling of the RT-PCR reads with MiXCR, one entry per CDR3 protein. The sample includes hundreds of thousands of distinct CDR3 sequences, 13% to 15% seen only once; the top ten take about 3.9%. The sequenced material came from memory CD4+ T cells from blood. The source is a female donor in good health, serving as a healthy control.

The V and J genes are TRBV21-1 and TRBJ1-5; no DNA check was done on the table's D call, TRBD1. TRBV21-1 is a listed pseudogene. CDR3 size: 14 residues. CDR3 DNA: TGTGCCAGCGCGTTGTTGGACAGACATCAGCCCCAGCATTTT. Residues: CASALLDRHQPQHF.

The chain recombines TRBV29-1 with TRBJ1-2, with D tentatively TRBD1 (6 bases). The CDR3 loop spans 12 amino acids. Trimming shortened V by 7 bases and J by 3 bases, and 12 bases separated the two germline ends. Germline V lookup: CDR1 SQVTM, CDR2 ANQGSEA. CDR3 residues: CSGVQGDYGYTF. In nucleotides, the CDR3 is TGCAGCGGGGTACAGGGAGACTATGGCTACACCTTC.

The J gene is TRBJ2-7, the V gene TRBV7-2, with D perhaps being TRBD1 or TRBD2 (5 bases each). Germline-derived CDR1 and CDR2 are SGHTA and FQGNSA. The CDR3 totals 15 residues. Trimming took off 5 bases at V and 4 bases at J, with 18 bases between the two ends. The CDR3 DNA reads as TGTGCCAGCAGCCCAGGGACGGGGTCTAGGTACGAGCAGTACTTC. This codes for CASSPGTGSRYEQYF. Filled out from reference TRBV7-2 and TRBJ2-7, the complete variable domain reads GAGVSQSPSNKVTEKGKDVELRCDPISGHTALYWYRQSLGQGLEFLIYFQGNSAPDKSGLPSDRFSAERTGGSVSTLTIQRTQQEDSAVYLCASSPGTGSRYEQYFGPGTRLTVT.

V and J are TRBV7-9 and TRBJ2-7, with D tentatively TRBD1 (6 bases). The germline V and J ends were trimmed by 8 bases and 0 bases, with 11 bases remaining between them. CDR1 SEHNR and CDR2 FQNEAQ come from the germline V gene (reference sequence). The CDR3 spans 13 residues. The DNA for the CDR3 is TGTGCCAGCGAACGGGACATCTCCTACGAGCAGTACTTC. Protein: CASERDISYEQYF.

This clonotype showed up just a few times. V gene TRBV28 combines with J gene TRBJ1-4, with D perhaps matching TRBD1 (5 bases). This CDR3 is 15 amino acids long. Trimming removed 7 bases from V and 2 bases from J, with 14 bases in between. The germline CDR1 and CDR2 sequences are MDHEN and SYDVKM. In DNA form, the CDR3 reads TGTGCCAGCATCAGCCCGGGGGGGACTAATGAAAAACTGTTTTTT. This translates into CASISPGGTNEKLFF.

This clonotype was seen only a few times. V is TRBV7-2 and J is TRBJ2-1, with 8 bases aligning to TRBD1. V lost 4 bases to trimming and J lost 3 bases; unmatched junction nucleotides: 5. CDR3 length: 15 residues. Per the germline V gene, CDR1 is SGHTA and CDR2 is FQGNSA. The CDR3 reads CASSYGTGLYNEQFF. DNA for the CDR3: TGTGCCAGCAGCTACGGGACAGGCCTCTACAATGAGCAGTTCTTC.

The chain links TRBV7-9 to TRBJ1-2; D gene unclear. Trimming left V 5 bases short and J 8 bases short, with 9 bases between. Germline CDR1 is SEHNR and CDR2 is FQNEAQ (reference sequence). The CDR3 covers 11 residues. The CDR3 here is CASSPNQGYTF. CDR3 bases: TGTGCCAGCAGCCCGAATCAGGGCTACACCTTC.

This chain connects TRBV9 to TRBJ1-1, with TRBD1 matching over 8 bases. Trimming removed 2 bases from V and 3 bases from J; junction bases left unmatched: 3. The length of the CDR3 is 14 residues. Germline V gene lookup returns CDR1 SGDLS and CDR2 YYNGEE. CDR3 amino acids: CASSVLQGDTEAFF. The DNA of the CDR3 is TGTGCCAGCAGCGTGTTACAGGGGGACACTGAAGCTTTCTTT.

Only a few counts were recorded for this clonotype. J is TRBJ2-1 and V is TRBV6-5; 10 positions agree with TRBD1. Germline assignment: CDR1 MNHEY and CDR2 SVGAGI. V shed 0 bases, J shed 6 bases, and the junction held 2 bases outside the gene matches. The CDR3 loop spans 15 amino acids. CDR3 sequence reads: CASSYSRQGANEQFF. CDR3 bases: TGTGCCAGCAGTTACTCGAGACAGGGGGCCAATGAGCAGTTCTTC.

This clonotype occurred a few times. This rearrangement joins TRBV7-2 to TRBJ2-7; D is possibly TRBD2 (5 bases). The CDR3 totals 13 residues. Per the germline V gene, CDR1 is SGHTA and CDR2 is FQGNSA. Trimming left V 2 bases short and J 6 bases short, with 11 bases between. Here the CDR3 DNA reads TGTGCCAGCAGCTTACAGGTCCGGGGCGAGCAGTACTTC. Protein product: CASSLQVRGEQYF.

This clonotype was detected only a few times. The V and J genes are TRBV20-1 and TRBJ2-1; D might be TRBD2 (5 bases). The germline V gene has CDR1 DFQATT and CDR2 SNEGSKA (reference sequence). Trimming removed 5 bases from V and 4 bases from J, with 18 bases in between. This CDR3 is 15 amino acids long. The CDR3 DNA reads TGCAGTGCTGCCGCGCCTCACCGGGATTACAATGAGCAGTTCTTC. Protein product: CSAAAPHRDYNEQFF.

The chain recombines TRBV6-2 or TRBV6-3 with TRBJ1-2, with a tentative D call TRBD1 (5 bases). Germline lookup yields CDR1 MNHEY and CDR2 SVGEGT. V lost 6 bases and J lost 7, with 12 bases in between. The CDR3 is made up of 12 amino acids. The CDR3 coding sequence is TGTGCCAGCAGCTGGGGCGGCTTTGGCTACACCTTC. The encoded protein is CASSWGGFGYTF.

There are many counts of this clonotype. J is TRBJ2-1 and V is TRBV5-1, with D maybe TRBD1 (6 bases). Germline V lookup: CDR1 SGHRS, CDR2 YFSETQ. Trimming took 5 bases from V and 6 from J, leaving 18 bases between them. The CDR3 length is 15 residues. CDR3 DNA sequence: TGCGCCAGCAGGTCCAGGGGCGAGGCACTCAATGAGCAGTTCTTC. It is translated as CASRSRGEALNEQFF.

This clonotype was seen many times. The chain couples TRBV5-5 to TRBJ2-3, with D possibly being TRBD2 (6 bases). Germline V gene lookup returns CDR1 SGHKS and CDR2 YYEKEE (reference sequence). This CDR3 is built from 14 residues. V shed 4 bases and J shed 6 bases, with 15 bases lying between them. The CDR3 spells CASSNGTLRDTQYF. The CDR3 DNA sequence: TGTGCCAGCAGCAACGGGACTCTTAGGGATACGCAGTATTTT.

A few counts support this clonotype. The rearrangement uses TRBV15 and TRBJ2-5; D not resolved. Germline CDR1 is LNHNV and CDR2 is YYDKDF (reference sequence). This CDR3 has 15 residues. Trimming left V 5 bases short and J 1 base short, with 14 bases between. The CDR3 DNA reads TGTGCCACCAGCCTTCCCTTGGGCCTCCAAGAGACCCAGTACTTC. This translates into CATSLPLGLQETQYF.

This clonotype was detected many times. The rearrangement links TRBV27 to TRBJ1-1; D not resolved. V was shortened by 1 base and J by 4 bases, with 7 bases between the two germline ends. The CDR3 is 13 residues long. Germline assignment: CDR1 MNHEY and CDR2 SMNVEV (reference sequence). The CDR3 coding sequence is TGTGCCAGCAGTTTATTTCGTGGCACTGAAGCTTTCTTT. It is translated as CASSLFRGTEAFF.

This clonotype was picked up many times. V and J are TRBV7-2 and TRBJ2-7; possibly TRBD2 for D (6 bases). The CDR3 totals 14 residues. Trimming pared 3 bases from V and 1 base from J, leaving 10 bases between. Germline V gene sequence: CDR1 SGHTA, CDR2 FQGNSA. The CDR3 loop reads CASSFGGDSYEQYF. The CDR3 bases are TGTGCCAGCAGCTTCGGCGGGGATTCCTACGAGCAGTACTTC.

In this sample, this clonotype turned up many times. The gene calls are TRBV10-3 and TRBJ1-5; 7 nucleotides line up with TRBD1. The CDR3 runs 14 residues. CDR1 ENHRY and CDR2 SYGVKD come from the germline V gene. J was trimmed by 4 bases and V by 6 bases; bases with no gene match: 6. CDR3 residues: CAIRSGTDNQPQHF. The CDR3 bases are TGTGCCATCAGATCCGGGACAGATAATCAGCCCCAGCATTTT.

This clonotype was found many times. The chain combines TRBV4-3 with TRBJ2-7, with a tentative D call TRBD2 (5 bases). V lost 4 bases to trimming and J lost 3 bases, with 16 bases between them. The CDR3 loop spans 15 amino acids. The germline V gene encodes CDR1 LGHNA and CDR2 YSLEER. The CDR3 nucleotides read TGCGCCAGCAGCCGAGACCCACGACTAAACTACGAGCAGTACTTC. Translating it yields CASSRDPRLNYEQYF.

The genes are TRBV6-1 and TRBJ2-1, with 10 nucleotides matching TRBD1. Germline loops: CDR1 MNHNS, CDR2 SASEGT. The CDR3 runs 12 residues. V was pared by 4 bases and J by 14 bases, with 5 bases of the junction left unmatched. CDR3 bases: TGTGCCAGCAGTGTAACCGGACAGGGGGAGTTCTTC. Its translation: CASSVTGQGEFF.

The chain employs TRBV2 and TRBJ2-5; D may match TRBD1 or TRBD2 (6 bases each). From germline, CDR1 is SNHLY and CDR2 FYNNEI. The CDR3 totals 15 residues. V shed 2 bases and J shed 5 bases, with 15 bases lying between them. Here the CDR3 DNA reads TGTGCCAGCAGTGAACGTAGGGGGGTTCCGGAGACCCAGTACTTC. Its translation: CASSERRGVPETQYF.

This clonotype turned up a few times. The chain is built from TRBV5-1 and TRBJ2-7, with D possibly being TRBD1 (6 bases). V was pared by 2 bases and J by 5 bases, with 14 bases between. CDR1 SGHRS and CDR2 YFSETQ come from the germline V gene. This CDR3 spans 14 amino acids. CDR3: CASSFRGSGDEQYF. CDR3 DNA: TGCGCCAGCAGCTTTCGTGGATCAGGGGACGAGCAGTACTTC.

The V gene is TRBV12-3 or TRBV12-4, the J gene TRBJ2-5, with TRBD2 matching 9 bases. CDR3 length: 17 residues. V lost 4 bases to trimming and J lost 4 bases; unmatched junction nucleotides: 13. The CDR3 spells CASSSTGGAGGPETQYF. The CDR3 DNA sequence: TGTGCCAGCAGTTCCACCGGGGGTGCGGGAGGGCCAGAGACCCAGTACTTC.

There are a few counts of this clonotype. J is TRBJ2-1 and V is TRBV7-9; possibly TRBD2 for D (6 bases). This CDR3 is 13 amino acids long. Germline V gene data show CDR1 as SEHNR and CDR2 as FQNEAQ (reference sequence). V shed 4 bases and J shed 15 bases, with 19 bases lying between them. The CDR3 is CASSSVGRELLFF. The DNA for the CDR3 is TGTGCCAGCAGCTCGGTTGGGCGGGAATTATTGTTCTTC.

This clonotype was seen ten or more times. The junction does not match germline at one end; this may be a read error. The chain carries TRBV29-1 and TRBJ1-4; no clear D. Germline lookup yields CDR1 SQVTM and CDR2 ANQGSEA. There are 11 residues in the CDR3. The CDR3 reads CSATTNEKLFF. The CDR3, as DNA: TGCAGCGCCACAACAAATGAAAAACTGTTTTTT.

This clonotype showed up many times. The chain joins TRBV7-3 to TRBJ2-1, with 9 bases lining up with TRBD1. Germline V gene data show CDR1 as SGHTA and CDR2 as FQGTGA. Trimming cost V 4 bases and J 5 bases; bases outside gene matches: 6. The CDR3 covers 15 residues. DNA for the CDR3: TGTGCCAGCAGCTACGACAGGGGGGCTCACAATGAGCAGTTCTTC. It codes for CASSYDRGAHNEQFF. Together with reference TRBV7-3 and TRBJ2-1, the CDR3 gives the full variable domain: GAGVSQTPSNKVTEKGKYVELRCDPISGHTALYWYRQSLGQGPEFLIYFQGTGAADDSGLPNDRFFAVRPEGSVSTLKIQRTERGDSAVYLCASSYDRGAHNEQFFGPGTRLTVL.